Shown below are 23 T cell receptor beta chains from a single sample sequenced in a study of blood T cell repertoires in COVID-19. The assay was immunoSEQ multiplex PCR, and TCRdb's table has in-frame clones only and misses some. The table lists 250,000 to 300,000 clones, approximately 85% of them singletons. The specimen was PBMCs or T cells enriched from blood (not recorded which). All receptors come from a woman aged 45-65 years who had recovered from COVID-19.

The chain has TRBV5-1 and TRBJ1-1, with 7 nucleotides matching TRBD1. Trimming at V came to 4 bases and at J to 2 bases, leaving 8 bases not matched to a gene. Per germline, CDR1 SGHRS and CDR2 YFSETQ. The CDR3 totals 15 residues. CDR3 nucleotides: TGCGCCAGCAGCGTGCGACAGGGAGGAAACACTGAAGCTTTCTTT. This encodes CASSVRQGGNTEAFF. The full variable domain, rest sourced from reference TRBV5-1 and TRBJ1-1, is KAGVTQTPRYLIKTRGQQVTLSCSPISGHRSVSWYQQTPGQGLQFLFEYFSETQRNKGNFPGRFSGRQFSNSRSEMNVSTLELGDSALYLCASSVRQGGNTEAFFGQGTRLTVV.

This clone showed up just a few times. This chain links TRBV5-1 with TRBJ2-1, with TRBD2 matching over 8 bases. Germline loops: CDR1 SGHRS, CDR2 YFSETQ. The CDR3 sequence is 15 residues long. J was trimmed by 3 bases and V by 3 bases; bases with no gene match: 5. This CDR3 is CASSSTGLGYNEQFF. CDR3 bases: TGCGCCAGCAGCTCCACGGGACTAGGCTACAATGAGCAGTTCTTC.

V gene TRBV5-4 combines with J gene TRBJ1-2; 7 bases fit TRBD1. This CDR3 is 12 amino acids long. The V segment lost 0 bases and the J segment 10 bases; nucleotides outside the gene matches: 3. Germline V gene data show CDR1 as SGHNT and CDR2 as YYREEE (reference sequence). For the CDR3, the DNA is TGTGCCAGCAGCTTGGACAGGGGTGTCTACACCTTC. Translated: CASSLDRGVYTF.

This chain uses TRBV6-5 with TRBJ1-2; unclear D gene. Germline CDR1 reads MNHEY; CDR2 reads SVGAGI. Trimming removed 0 bases from V and 8 bases from J, with 7 bases in between. The length of the CDR3 is 12 residues. The CDR3 DNA reads as TGTGCCAGCAGTTACTCGAGCTTAGGCTACACCTTC. Translation: CASSYSSLGYTF.

V and J are TRBV28 and TRBJ1-5; 7 bases align to TRBD1. V was pared by 2 bases and J by 3 bases, with 7 bases of the junction left unmatched. This CDR3 spans 16 amino acids. Germline lookup yields CDR1 MDHEN and CDR2 SYDVKM. The CDR3 reads CASSLTPGGVNQPQHF. The CDR3, as DNA: TGTGCCAGCAGTTTAACCCCAGGGGGAGTCAATCAGCCCCAGCATTTT. Using reference TRBV28 and TRBJ1-5 for the parts outside the CDR3, the full variable domain is DVKVTQSSRYLVKRTGEKVFLECVQDMDHENMFWYRQDPGLGLRLIYFSYDVKMKEKGDIPEGYSVSREKKERFSLILESASTNQTSMYLCASSLTPGGVNQPQHFGDGTRLSIL.

The rearrangement uses TRBV7-2 and TRBJ1-1, with TRBD1 as a possible D gene (5 bases). V was shortened by 5 bases and J by 5 bases, with 12 bases between the two germline ends. CDR3 length: 13 residues. The V gene's germline CDR1 is SGHTA and CDR2 FQGNSA. CDR3 coding DNA: TGTGCCAGCAGCGGAGTGGGGGGAACTGAAGCTTTCTTT. Translated: CASSGVGGTEAFF.

The chain carries TRBV10-3 and TRBJ2-7; 7 nucleotides agree with TRBD1. This CDR3 has 16 amino acids. V gave up 4 bases and J gave up 2 bases; unmatched junction bases: 11. CDR1 is ENHRY and CDR2 is SYGVKD in the germline V gene. The CDR3 region is CAISGPGQAKTYEQYF. The CDR3 DNA sequence: TGTGCCATCAGTGGACCCGGACAGGCGAAGACCTACGAGCAGTACTTC.

This sequence joins TRBV2 and TRBJ2-6; 10 positions agree with TRBD1. V lost 6 bases, J lost 3 bases, and 8 bases stayed unmatched. Germline values: CDR1 SNHLY, CDR2 FYNNEI. CDR3 length equals 17 residues. This CDR3 is CASSSGQGIIGANVLTF. As DNA, the CDR3 is TGTGCCAGCAGCTCGGGACAGGGGATAATTGGGGCCAACGTCCTGACTTTC. The entire variable domain, with the rest obtained from reference TRBV2 and TRBJ2-6, is as follows: EPEVTQTPSHQVTQMGQEVILRCVPISNHLYFYWYRQILGQKVEFLVSFYNNEISEKSEIFDDQFSVERPDGSNFTLKIRSTKLEDSAMYFCASSSGQGIIGANVLTFGAGSRLTVL.

The chain combines TRBV2 with TRBJ2-4; 13 bases line up with TRBD2. The V gene end was trimmed by 6 bases and the J gene end by 6 bases; junction bases not matched to a gene: 8. This CDR3 contains 16 residues. The germline V gene encodes CDR1 SNHLY and CDR2 FYNNEI. Here the CDR3 reads CASRATSGRAGNIQYF. The CDR3 DNA reads TGTGCCAGCAGAGCCACTAGCGGGAGGGCCGGAAACATTCAGTACTTC.

The V call is TRBV18, the J call TRBJ2-1; TRBD2 agrees at 8 bases. J was trimmed by 2 bases and V by 3 bases; bases with no gene match: 6. The germline V gene encodes CDR1 KGHSH and CDR2 LQKENI. The CDR3 is 16 amino acids. This CDR3 reads CASSPSSGRTYNEQFF. The CDR3 bases are TGTGCCAGCTCACCTTCCAGCGGGAGAACCTACAATGAGCAGTTCTTC.

This rearrangement joins TRBV24-1 to TRBJ2-1; TRBD2 matches 9 bases. The CDR3 length is 12 residues. CDR1 and CDR2 from the germline V gene are KGHDR and SFDVKD. Trimming cost V 12 bases and J 5 bases; bases outside gene matches: 4. The CDR3 sequence: CAGVAGDNEQFF. Written as DNA, the CDR3 is TGTGCCGGAGTAGCGGGGGACAATGAGCAGTTCTTC.

As DNA, the CDR3 is TGTGCCAGCAGTTACGTAGCAGGGTTCAACTATGGCTACACCTTC. Its translation: CASSYVAGFNYGYTF. The J gene is TRBJ1-2, the V gene TRBV6-5, with D tentatively TRBD1 (5 bases). The CDR3 loop spans 15 amino acids. In germline, CDR1 is MNHEY, CDR2 SVGAGI. Deletions cut 2 bases from V and 2 bases from J, with 12 bases between.

The chain has TRBV6-4 and TRBJ1-4; 7 bases line up with TRBD1. This CDR3 contains 18 residues. Losses at the gene ends were 5 bases for V and 8 bases for J; bases not matched to a gene: 20. Germline loops: CDR1 MRHNA, CDR2 SNTAGT. CDR3 amino acids: CASSPDRAHRLAKEKLFF. Written as DNA, the CDR3 is TGTGCCAGCAGTCCTGACAGGGCCCACCGACTTGCAAAAGAAAAACTGTTTTTT.

This clone has only one observation. The J gene is TRBJ2-7, the V gene TRBV21-1; the D segment call TRBD1 is taken from the table without a DNA check. TRBV21-1 is recorded as a pseudogene. The CDR3 has 13 residues. CDR3 bases: TGTGCCAGCAGCAAAGCGCTGGGGCTTGGGCAGTACTTC. Translated, it gives CASSKALGLGQYF.

The genes are TRBV3-1 (or the pseudogene TRBV3-2) and TRBJ1-6; TRBD1 might be the D (5 bases). Germline values: CDR1 LGHDT, CDR2 YNNKEL (reference sequence). This CDR3 region has 14 residues. V lost 5 bases and J 10 bases, leaving 15 bases between the germline ends. CDR3 amino acids: CASSGGLGGSPLHF. DNA for the CDR3: TGTGCCAGCAGCGGGGGGTTGGGCGGCTCACCCCTCCACTTT.

The chain couples TRBV10-3 to TRBJ1-1; D uncertain. The germline CDR1 and CDR2 sequences are ENHRY and SYGVKD. The V gene lost 5 bases and the J gene lost 0 bases, with 13 bases spanning the gap. This CDR3 has 15 amino acids. For the CDR3, the DNA is TGTGCCATCAGTCAACCCGACACGTTGAACACTGAAGCTTTCTTT. Amino acids: CAISQPDTLNTEAFF.

V and J are TRBV11-1 and TRBJ2-5; the D gene is possibly TRBD1 (6 bases). Trimming shortened V by 5 bases and J by 4 bases, and 11 bases separated the two germline ends. Germline values: CDR1 SGHAT, CDR2 FQDESV (reference sequence). The CDR3 covers 13 residues. CDR3 protein: CASSPLRGETQYF. The CDR3 coding sequence is TGTGCCAGCAGCCCACTCAGGGGAGAGACCCAGTACTTC. The full variable domain, rest sourced from reference TRBV11-1 and TRBJ2-5, is EAEVAQSPRYKITEKSQAVAFWCDPISGHATLYWYRQILGQGPELLVQFQDESVVDDSQLPKDRFSAERLKGVDSTLKIQPAELGDSAMYLCASSPLRGETQYFGPGTRLLVL.

This clone appeared a single time. DNA of the CDR3: TGTGCCAGCAGCCCGGCTCGGACAGGGTTTAGAAACACCATATATTTT. Amino acids: CASSPARTGFRNTIYF. The rearrangement uses TRBV11-2 and TRBJ1-3; 8 nucleotides align to TRBD1. Germline V gene sequence: CDR1 SGHAT, CDR2 FQNNGV. The trim removed 5 bases at V and 5 bases at J, leaving 11 bases unmatched. CDR3 length: 16 residues.

The chain combines TRBV5-1 with TRBJ1-5, with a possible D match to TRBD1 (6 bases). The CDR3 spans 15 residues. Germline CDR1 reads SGHRS; CDR2 reads YFSETQ. V lost 0 bases and J 9 bases, leaving 16 bases between the germline ends. CDR3 region: CASSLESGAAWPQHF. In DNA, the CDR3 is TGCGCCAGCAGCTTGGAATCAGGGGCCGCCTGGCCCCAGCATTTT.

The chain recombines TRBV5-1 with TRBJ2-7, with 10 bases fitting TRBD1. The J segment lost 0 bases and the V segment lost 2 bases, leaving 11 bases of the junction unmatched. The germline CDR1 and CDR2 sequences are SGHRS and YFSETQ. The CDR3 consists of 18 residues. The CDR3 DNA sequence: TGCGCCAGCAGCTTAAGCGGGTCGGGACAGGGGATCTCCTACGAGCAGTACTTC. The encoded protein is CASSLSGSGQGISYEQYF.

The chain carries TRBV11-3 and TRBJ2-1; 7 nucleotides match TRBD2. V gave up 1 base and J gave up 1 base; unmatched junction bases: 4. Germline loops: CDR1 SGHNT, CDR2 YENEEA. The CDR3 extends over 16 amino acids. The CDR3 reads CASSLVAGVSYNEQFF. CDR3 DNA: TGTGCCAGCAGCTTAGTGGCGGGGGTGTCCTACAATGAGCAGTTCTTC.

This clone has more than one count but fewer than ten. This rearrangement joins TRBV6-5 to TRBJ1-1; TRBD1 agrees at 10 bases. Looked up from germline, CDR1 is MNHEY and CDR2 is SVGAGI. V lost 6 bases and J lost 5; bases outside the gene matches: 3. The CDR3 runs 13 residues. CDR3 region: CASRGQGRTEAFF. The CDR3 DNA is TGTGCCAGCAGGGGACAGGGGCGGACTGAAGCTTTCTTT.

The V call is TRBV9, the J call TRBJ1-2, with 7 bases that match TRBD1. The trim removed 3 bases at V and 2 bases at J, leaving 7 bases unmatched. Germline V gives CDR1 SGDLS, CDR2 YYNGEE. This CDR3 spans 15 amino acids. CDR3: CASSAAPTGNYGYTF. The CDR3 DNA is TGTGCCAGCAGCGCCGCCCCGACAGGGAACTATGGCTACACCTTC. Variable domain in full (rest from reference TRBV9 and TRBJ1-2): DSGVTQTPKHLITATGQRVTLRCSPRSGDLSVYWYQQSLDQGLQFLIQYYNGEERAKGNILERFSAQQFPDLHSELNLSSLELGDSALYFCASSAAPTGNYGYTFGSGTRLTVV.